The clone carrying this TCR beta chain was recorded at least ten times. What it binds is unknown. The CDR3 extends 3 residues past the end of the read, so its final part is completed from the germline J gene. This specimen belongs to a study of T cell clonality in common variable immunodeficiency. Reduced serum IgG, IgA and/or IgM plus specific antibody deficiency defined CVID. Sequencing input was equivalent genomic DNA from CVID and controls. Clones were read by immunoSEQ multiplex PCR, and TCRdb kept only the in-frame ones, dropping some. This repertoire holds approximately 8,300 clones, and none appear only once. The CDR3 spans 14 residues. The V gene end was trimmed by 7 bases and the J gene end by 7 bases; junction bases not matched to a gene: 6. CDR1 and CDR2 from the germline V gene are LNHDA and SQIVND (reference sequence). Study results and limitations: Common variable immunodeficiency TCR beta sequences reportedly had fewer deletions and N-nucleotide insertions.

The sequenced sample consisted of peripheral blood mononuclear cells. This TCR was sampled from a human donor with common variable immunodeficiency. V is TRBV19 and J is TRBJ1-5; 11 nucleotides align to TRBD1. The CDR3 spells CASTPDRGQQPQHF. The CDR3 DNA, read in part, is TGTGCCAGTACCCCGGACAGGGGGCAACAGCCC.